These 8 T cell receptor beta chains originate from one sample sequenced in a study of blood T cell repertoires in COVID-19 (dated by TCRdb to about 2020). To prepare the library, the immunoSEQ multiplex PCR assay was applied. TCRdb's version of the immuneACCESS table is confined to in-frame rearrangements and falls short of the full clone set. An unresolved V gene accounts for under half of the shortfall where checked; the remainder is of unknown origin. This sample has about 61,000 clones in its table, and 88% of those were observed once. Clones ranked in the top ten supply over 20% of the sample. Sequencing used peripheral blood. The receptors were gathered from a woman aged 45 to 65 with active or convalescent COVID-19.

This rearrangement joins TRBV18 to TRBJ1-2; possibly TRBD1 for D (6 bases). The germline gives CDR1 KGHSH, CDR2 LQKENI. CDR3 size: 15 residues. The germline V and J ends were trimmed by 3 bases and 2 bases, with 13 bases remaining between them. Here the CDR3 reads CASSPPRTENYGYTF. The CDR3 nucleotides read TGTGCCAGCTCACCTCCTCGGACAGAAAACTATGGCTACACCTTC.

J is TRBJ1-2 and V is TRBV6-5, with D perhaps matching TRBD1 (6 bases). CDR1 and CDR2 (germline): MNHEY, SVGAGI. The CDR3 length is 15 residues. The V end lost 0 bases, the J end lost 7 bases, and 15 bases lay between the germline ends. CDR3 sequence reads: CASSYSIGGEGGYTF. Here the CDR3 DNA reads TGTGCCAGCAGTTACTCGATAGGGGGAGAGGGTGGCTACACCTTC.

The V call is TRBV6-2 or TRBV6-3, the J call TRBJ2-7; the D call may be TRBD1 or TRBD2 (5 bases each). Germline CDR1 MNHEY, CDR2 SVGEGT. CDR3 length: 12 amino acids. V was shortened by 7 bases and J by 2 bases, with 9 bases between the two germline ends. The CDR3 sequence is CASTPGPYEQYF. The CDR3 nucleotides read TGTGCCAGCACCCCGGGGCCCTACGAGCAGTACTTC.

The V call is TRBV5-4, the J call TRBJ2-3, with D possibly matching TRBD2 (5 bases). V was shortened by 0 bases and J by 4 bases, with 6 bases between the two germline ends. Germline-derived CDR1 and CDR2 are SGHNT and YYREEE (reference sequence). The CDR3 has 13 residues. The CDR3 DNA is TGTGCCAGCAGCTTGGCCGGGGCAGATACGCAGTATTTT. Residues: CASSLAGADTQYF.

The table lists this clone with a few counts. V and J are TRBV12-5 and TRBJ2-2; 7 bases are a match to TRBD1. The CDR3 contains 15 residues. Germline trimming cut 7 bases from V and 7 bases from J; bases unmatched to any gene: 12. Germline V gives CDR1 LGHNT, CDR2 FRNRAP. CDR3 sequence reads: CASAPEGGRSGELFF. The CDR3 DNA reads as TGTGCTAGTGCCCCGGAAGGGGGCAGGAGCGGGGAGCTGTTTTTT. The full variable domain, in which reference TRBV12-5 and TRBJ2-2 provide the parts outside the CDR3, is DARVTQTPRHKVTEMGQEVTMRCQPILGHNTVFWYRQTMMQGLELLAYFRNRAPLDDSGMPKDRFSAEMPDATLATLKIQPSEPRDSAVYFCASAPEGGRSGELFFGEGSRLTVL.

The chain uses TRBV7-9 and TRBJ2-7; 7 bases map to TRBD2. The germline gives CDR1 SEHNR, CDR2 FQNEAQ (reference sequence). The CDR3 length is 13 residues. The junction had 3 bases not matched to a gene; V was cut back by 0 bases and J by 7 bases. CDR3 loop: CASSLAFGGEQYF. In nucleotides, the CDR3 is TGTGCCAGCAGCTTAGCTTTCGGGGGGGAGCAGTACTTC.

The V and J genes are TRBV27 and TRBJ1-1; TRBD1 matches 10 bases. V lost 2 bases, J lost 6 bases, and 3 bases stayed unmatched. This CDR3 spans 14 amino acids. In germline, CDR1 is MNHEY, CDR2 SMNVEV (reference sequence). CDR3 nucleotides: TGTGCCAGCAGTTTAGGACAGGGGGTAGCTGAAGCTTTCTTT. Its protein is CASSLGQGVAEAFF.

The CDR3 sequence: CASSEPVRETNEKLFF. The CDR3 nucleotides read TGTGCCAGCAGTGAACCCGTCAGGGAAACTAATGAAAAACTGTTTTTT. V and J are TRBV2 and TRBJ1-4, with a weak D call TRBD1 (5 bases). V was shortened by 2 bases and J by 1 base, with 11 bases between the two germline ends. Germline V gives CDR1 SNHLY, CDR2 FYNNEI. The CDR3 runs 16 residues.